This T cell receptor (beta chain) comes out of a study of blood T cell repertoires in COVID-19. Study overall: The origin of the acute and convalescent COVID-19 samples was the United States, Italy and Spain. In each case, the material was cDNA or gDNA derived from T cells, B-cell-depleted T cells, or PBMCs.

Methods used by the authors: Amplification from reference gene primers served as the basis for estimated nucleated cell counts. TCRdb's table, derived via immunoSEQ multiplex PCR, lists solely in-frame clones and lacks some. From that table come the V and J calls and clone size; the DNA was used to work out D and trimming. This sample has over 200,000 clones, with more than 75% found just once. Trimming took off 6 bases at V and 3 bases at J, with 16 bases between the two ends. This CDR3 region has 14 residues. CDR1 is SGHRS and CDR2 is YFSETQ in the germline V gene. This TCR derives from a man aged 40-49 years with active or convalescent COVID-19. What was sequenced was peripheral blood. The V gene is TRBV5-1, the J gene TRBJ2-7; D may be TRBD1 (6 bases). The CDR3 region is CASTPQGYSYEQYF. CDR3 DNA sequence: TGCGCCAGCACCCCACAGGGATACAGCTACGAGCAGTACTTC.